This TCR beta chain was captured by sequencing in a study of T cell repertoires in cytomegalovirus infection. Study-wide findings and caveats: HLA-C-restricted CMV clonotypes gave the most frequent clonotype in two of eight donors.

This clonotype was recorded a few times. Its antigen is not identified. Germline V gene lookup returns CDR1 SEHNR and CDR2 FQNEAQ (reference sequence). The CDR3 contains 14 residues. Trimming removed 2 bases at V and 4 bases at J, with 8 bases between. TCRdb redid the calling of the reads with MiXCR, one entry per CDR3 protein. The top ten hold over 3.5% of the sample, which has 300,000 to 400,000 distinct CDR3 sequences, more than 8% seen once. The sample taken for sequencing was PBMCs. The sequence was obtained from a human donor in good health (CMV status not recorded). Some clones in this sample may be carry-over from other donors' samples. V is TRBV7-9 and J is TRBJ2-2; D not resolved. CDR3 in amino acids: CASSLNTVTGELFF. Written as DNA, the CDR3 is TGTGCCAGCAGCTTAAATACCGTCACCGGGGAGCTGTTTTTT.